The T cell receptor (beta chain) described here comes from a study of blood T cell repertoires in COVID-19. Study as a whole: The United States, Italy and Spain provided the acute and convalescent COVID-19 samples. Sample material is recorded as cDNA or gDNA derived from T cells, B-cell-depleted T cells, or PBMCs.

Germline V gene data show CDR1 as SGDLS and CDR2 as YYNGEE. Trimming removed 0 bases from V and 12 bases from J, with 10 bases in between. CDR3 length: 13 amino acids. Original processing methods: Estimation of nucleated cell counts relied on the amplification of reference gene primers. Sequencing used immunoSEQ multiplex PCR; TCRdb keeps in-frame clones, though not all of them. V and J calls and clone size are those listed in that table; D and trimming were worked out from the DNA. The repertoire includes around 200,000 clones, about 88% of them detected once, and 2.7% sits in the top ten. Sequenced input: peripheral blood. The TCR originated in a man in his forties with active or convalescent COVID-19. The chain carries TRBV9 and TRBJ1-6; weak D call: TRBD1 (5 bases). CDR3 sequence: CASSVALGEPLHF. The CDR3 DNA sequence: TGTGCCAGCAGCGTAGCTTTAGGGGAACCCCTCCACTTT.